The clone carrying this T cell receptor (beta chain) was counted between two and nine times. Its cognate antigen is unknown. Libraries for TCRalpha and TCRbeta carried sample barcodes and unique molecular identifiers via 5'RACE. TCRdb re-called the 5' RACE reads with MiXCR, one entry per CDR3 protein. The sample holds 300,000 to 400,000 distinct CDR3 sequences, approximately 21% seen once. The data were taken from a study of T-cell memory formation after mild COVID-19. Study observations and caveats: Clones from the second wave (peaking day 37) had unconfirmed SARS-CoV-2 specificity.

The length of the CDR3 is 14 residues. Looked up from germline, CDR1 is SGHTA and CDR2 is FQGNSA. V was pared by 7 bases and J by 4 bases, with 17 bases between. The sequence derives from an adult woman who had mild COVID-19 (a few samples of this study predate the infection). Cell type and time point are not known. The chain carries TRBV7-2 and TRBJ2-7; D could derive from TRBD1 or TRBD2 (6 bases each). The specimen was PBMCs or a T cell subset sorted from them (not recorded which). The CDR3: CASTSPGGYYEQYF. CDR3 sequence (DNA): TGTGCCAGCACCTCACCCGGGGGCTATTACGAGCAGTACTTC.